The 22 T cell receptor beta chains given below trace back to one sample, sequenced in a study of T cells in Graves' hyperthyroidism and ophthalmopathy. There were TCR beta CDR3 regions amplified from RNA transcripts. Researchers ran a first-round RT-PCR on the TCR CDR3 using the HTBI primer set. TCRdb ran MiXCR on the multiplex PCR reads and lists one entry per CDR3 protein. The sample records about 290,000 distinct CDR3 sequences, 16% being singletons. The sample consisted of blood. The source of these receptors is a man aged 25-45 years with Graves' hyperthyroidism.

The rearrangement uses TRBV25-1 and TRBJ1-4, with D unclear. The CDR3 runs 12 residues. Germline loops: CDR1 MGHDK, CDR2 SYGVNS. Trimming removed 5 bases at V and 10 bases at J, with 11 bases between. CDR3 coding DNA: TGTGCCAGCAGTCCCCAAGGTGTAAAACTGTTTTTT. Its protein is CASSPQGVKLFF.

This clonotype was observed at least ten times. The V call is TRBV2, the J call TRBJ2-1; TRBD1 is a possible D gene (5 bases). The CDR3 spans 12 residues. Trimming stripped 7 bases from V and 3 bases from J, with 7 bases between. Germline V gives CDR1 SNHLY, CDR2 FYNNEI. As DNA, the CDR3 is TGTGCCAGCAATCAGGGCTACAATGAGCAGTTCTTC. It translates to CASNQGYNEQFF.

This clonotype was found a few times. A much bigger clone sits one base away, suggesting this may be a read error. The chain employs TRBV20-1 and TRBJ2-1, with D hard to call. There are 14 residues in the CDR3. Germline V gives CDR1 DFQATT, CDR2 SNEGSKA (reference sequence). CDR3 amino acids: CSAPGAGSYSEQFF. The CDR3 coding sequence is TGCAGTGCCCCCGGTGCTGGCTCCTACAGTGAGCAGTTCTTC.

The chain is built from TRBV12-3 or TRBV12-4 and TRBJ2-6, with TRBD1 as a possible D gene (6 bases). The CDR3 spans 20 residues. V gave up 1 base and J gave up 4 bases, with 23 bases separating them. CDR3 region: CASSLVSDSIGLWGANVLTF. CDR3 nucleotide sequence: TGTGCCAGCAGTTTAGTGTCGGACAGTATAGGACTCTGGGGGGCCAACGTCCTGACTTTC.

This clonotype has more than one count but fewer than ten. The chain is built from TRBV7-9 and TRBJ2-1; a possible D gene is TRBD2 (6 bases). This CDR3 region has 16 residues. Germline V gene data show CDR1 as SEHNR and CDR2 as FQNEAQ (reference sequence). V lost 1 base to trimming and J lost 3 bases, with 13 bases between them. The CDR3 sequence: CASSLGLRDLYNEQFF. CDR3 bases: TGTGCCAGCAGCTTAGGGTTGCGGGACCTCTACAATGAGCAGTTCTTC.

This clonotype was counted at least ten times. This chain uses TRBV3-1 with TRBJ2-7; no reliable D call. The CDR3 spans 12 residues. Germline CDR1 reads LGHDT; CDR2 reads YNNKEL (reference sequence). V lost 5 bases to trimming and J lost 0 bases, with 5 bases between them. The CDR3 coding sequence is TGTGCCAGCAGCGCCAACTCCTACGAGCAGTACTTC. This codes for CASSANSYEQYF.

This clonotype was counted ten times or more. This chain joins TRBV7-9 and TRBJ2-1, with TRBD1 identical over 10 bases. Germline V gene sequence: CDR1 SEHNR, CDR2 FQNEAQ (reference sequence). V lost 4 bases, J lost 6 bases, and 6 bases stayed unmatched. This CDR3 has 15 amino acids. In DNA, the CDR3 is TGTGCCAGCAGCTCCACCGGGACAGGGGTCAATGAGCAGTTCTTC. Translation: CASSSTGTGVNEQFF.

Concerning this clonotype: One end of the junction does not line up with germline, which may come from a read error. The CDR3 sequence: CASSFSKQGDEELFF. CDR3 DNA: TGTGCCAGCAGCTTCAGTAAACAGGGAGATGAAGAACTGTTTTTT. The V and J genes are TRBV7-9 and TRBJ1-4; a weak D match, TRBD1 (6 bases). This CDR3 contains 15 residues. The V gene's germline CDR1 is SEHNR and CDR2 FQNEAQ (reference sequence).

Comment on this clonotype: The germline gene is not matched at one end of the junction; a read error may be the cause. V and J are TRBV11-2 and TRBJ2-1, with D uncertain. The germline V gene has CDR1 SGHAT and CDR2 FQNNGV. CDR3 length: 14 residues. The CDR3 region is CASSLRLSYNEQLF. CDR3 DNA: TGTGCCAGCAGCTTAAGACTCTCCTACAATGAGCAGCTCTTC.

This chain links TRBV5-8 with TRBJ1-2, with D hard to call. From germline, CDR1 is SGHTS and CDR2 YDEGEE. The CDR3 loop spans 13 amino acids. The V and J ends lost 6 bases and 3 bases respectively, with 12 bases between them. The chain's CDR3 is CASTSPRDYGYTF. In DNA form, the CDR3 reads TGTGCCAGCACCTCTCCCCGGGACTATGGCTACACCTTC.

This clonotype appeared many times. V and J are TRBV6-2 or TRBV6-3 and TRBJ2-5; D gene ambiguous. Trimming took 2 bases from V and 5 from J, leaving 12 bases between them. Germline assignment: CDR1 MNHEY and CDR2 SVGEGT. The CDR3 loop spans 14 amino acids. The CDR3 sequence: CASSYPAARETQYF. As DNA, the CDR3 is TGTGCCAGCAGTTACCCCGCCGCGAGGGAGACCCAGTACTTC.

This clonotype was counted at least ten times. The rearrangement joins TRBV29-1 to TRBJ2-3; 10 nucleotides line up with TRBD1. The CDR3 consists of 14 residues. Germline V gene lookup returns CDR1 SQVTM and CDR2 ANQGSEA. With 3 bases clipped from V and 2 bases from J, the junction kept 2 bases outside the gene matches. CDR3 coding DNA: TGCAGCGTTGATGGGACAGGGGTCACAGATACGCAGTATTTT. It encodes CSVDGTGVTDTQYF.

This sequence joins TRBV19 and TRBJ1-4; 8 bases line up with TRBD1. Germline-derived CDR1 and CDR2 are LNHDA and SQIVND (reference sequence). After removal of 10 bases from V and 6 bases from J, the junction contained 10 bases not matched to a gene. CDR3 size: 14 residues. CDR3 amino acids: CATMTRGPDEKLFF. CDR3 bases: TGTGCCACCATGACCAGGGGGCCGGATGAAAAACTGTTTTTT.

There are a few counts of this clonotype. The chain recombines TRBV6-1 with TRBJ1-4; TRBD1 might be the D (5 bases). The CDR3 runs 16 residues. Germline CDR1 MNHNS, CDR2 SASEGT. V lost 7 bases and J 7 bases, leaving 22 bases between the germline ends. The CDR3 nucleotides read TGTGCCAGCAACCCTTCTTGGGGGTCTTCAGGTGAAAAACTGTTTTTT. It yields the protein CASNPSWGSSGEKLFF.

This clonotype was detected many times. The CDR3 region has the DNA TGTGCCAGCAGCTCTGGTTTCGGGGAGCAGTACTTC. Encoded protein: CASSSGFGEQYF. The chain is built from TRBV13 and TRBJ2-7; the D is unclear. V was clipped by 4 bases and J by 7 bases, with 11 bases between them. CDR1 is PRHDT and CDR2 is FYEKMQ in the germline V gene (reference sequence). This CDR3 comprises 12 residues. Filled out from reference TRBV13 and TRBJ2-7, the complete variable domain reads AAGVIQSPRHLIKEKRETATLKCYPIPRHDTVYWYQQGPGQDPQFLISFYEKMQSDKGSIPDRFSAQQFSDYHSELNMSSLELGDSALYFCASSSGFGEQYFGPGTRLTVT.

This clonotype was seen at least ten times. J is TRBJ2-1 and V is TRBV6-5; TRBD2 might be the D (6 bases). The CDR3 runs 18 residues. Per the germline V gene, CDR1 is MNHEY and CDR2 is SVGAGI. Trimming took 0 bases from V and 3 from J, leaving 18 bases between them. The CDR3: CASSYSAEGGSGYNEQFF. The CDR3 bases are TGTGCCAGCAGTTACTCGGCAGAAGGAGGTAGCGGCTACAATGAGCAGTTCTTC.

On this clonotype: A clone one base away is much larger, so this may be a read error. The chain recombines TRBV20-1 with TRBJ2-7; unclear D gene. The better agreement between TRBJ2-1 and the DNA end casts doubt on the J call. The CDR3 sequence is 11 residues long. Germline V CDR1 and CDR2: DFQATT, SNEGSKA (reference sequence). This chain's CDR3 is CSAWHPYEQFF. The CDR3 DNA reads TGCAGTGCATGGCATCCTTACGAGCAGTTCTTC.

This clonotype was seen at least ten times. The chain recombines TRBV20-1 with TRBJ2-1, with TRBD2 identical over 8 bases. Germline lookup yields CDR1 DFQATT and CDR2 SNEGSKA (reference sequence). This CDR3 contains 14 residues. The J segment lost 3 bases and the V segment lost 6 bases, leaving 7 bases of the junction unmatched. CDR3 bases: TGCAGTGCGAACACAGCGGGGGACTACAATGAGCAGTTCTTC. It is translated as CSANTAGDYNEQFF.

This clonotype was counted at least ten times. The chain combines TRBV7-9 with TRBJ1-5, with D hard to call. V was clipped by 3 bases and J by 7 bases, with 10 bases between them. The CDR3 has 13 residues. CDR1 is SEHNR, CDR2 FQNEAQ, per germline (reference sequence). In DNA form, the CDR3 reads TGTGCCAGCAGCTTTGCAGGAGGCCAGCCCCAGCATTTT. It specifies CASSFAGGQPQHF.

This clonotype was seen many times. This chain links TRBV15 with TRBJ2-1, with TRBD2 identical over 8 bases. This CDR3 has 16 amino acids. The J segment lost 8 bases and the V segment lost 0 bases, leaving 9 bases of the junction unmatched. Germline V CDR1 and CDR2: LNHNV, YYDKDF (reference sequence). CDR3 in amino acids: CATSRDQAGVGDEQFF. The CDR3 DNA reads as TGTGCCACCAGCAGAGATCAAGCGGGAGTCGGCGATGAGCAGTTCTTC.

This clonotype has at least ten counts. The genes are TRBV29-1 and TRBJ1-1; D is uncertain. The CDR3 consists of 13 residues. In germline, CDR1 is SQVTM, CDR2 ANQGSEA. V was trimmed by 4 bases and J by 2 bases, leaving 11 bases between them. The CDR3 DNA reads as TGCAGCGTTGTCGTACAGATCAACACTGAAGCTTTCTTT. Translation gives CSVVVQINTEAFF.

The V call is TRBV30, the J call TRBJ2-2; D unclear. The CDR3 is 12 residues long. Germline CDR1 reads GTSNPN; CDR2 reads SVGIG (reference sequence). V was shortened by 4 bases and J by 4 bases, with 7 bases between the two germline ends. The CDR3: CAWKGTTGELFF. The CDR3 DNA is TGTGCCTGGAAGGGTACCACCGGGGAGCTGTTTTTT.